The entry below describes one T cell receptor (beta chain). The data derive from a study of shared T cell receptors in the human thymus. Here immunoSEQ multiplex PCR was the method, and the copy in TCRdb shows in-frame clones only, minus some. The table has about 730,000 clones, approximately 83% seen once. Trimming removed 3 bases at V and 5 bases at J, with 13 bases between. Germline lookup yields CDR1 LNHDA and CDR2 SQIVND (reference sequence). The CDR3 loop spans 15 amino acids. These data also featured in a second study, about human thymus T cells. Per that study: Resected material from corrective heart surgery provided the thymus tissue analysed.

The V and J genes are TRBV19 and TRBJ1-4; D is perhaps TRBD1 (6 bases). This TCR was recovered from a girl under three years old with a congenital heart defect. The specimen was thymocytes. For the CDR3, the DNA is TGTGCCAGTAGTATCCCTGACAGGCCGAATGAAAAACTGTTTTTT. As protein: CASSIPDRPNEKLFF.